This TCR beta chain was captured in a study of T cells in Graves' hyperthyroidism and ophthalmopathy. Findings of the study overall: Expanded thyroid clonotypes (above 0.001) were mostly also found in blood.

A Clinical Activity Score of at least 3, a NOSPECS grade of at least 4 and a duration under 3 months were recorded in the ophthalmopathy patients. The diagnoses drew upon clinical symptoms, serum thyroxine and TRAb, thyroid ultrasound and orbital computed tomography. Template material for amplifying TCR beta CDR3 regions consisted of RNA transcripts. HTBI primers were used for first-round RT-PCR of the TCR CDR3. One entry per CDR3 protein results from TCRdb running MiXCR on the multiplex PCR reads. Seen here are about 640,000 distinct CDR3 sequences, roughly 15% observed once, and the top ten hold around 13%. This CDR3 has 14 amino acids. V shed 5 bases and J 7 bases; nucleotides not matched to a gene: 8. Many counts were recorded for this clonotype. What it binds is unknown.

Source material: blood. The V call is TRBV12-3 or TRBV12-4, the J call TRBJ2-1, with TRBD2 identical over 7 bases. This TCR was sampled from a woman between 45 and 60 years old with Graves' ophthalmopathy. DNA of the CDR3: TGTGCCAGCAGTAATAACGGGAGGAAGAATGAGCAGTTCTTC. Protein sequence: CASSNNGRKNEQFF.